The 30 T cell receptor beta chains below all came from one sample that was sequenced in a study of T-cell memory formation after mild COVID-19. TCRdb processed the 5' RACE reads anew with MiXCR; each CDR3 protein has one entry. This sample has around 90,000 distinct CDR3 sequences, with roughly 16% found just once. Sequencing was done on a sample of PBMCs or a T cell subset sorted from them (not recorded which). Receptor source: a man aged 18 to 30 who had mild COVID-19 (a few samples of this study predate the infection). Cell type and time point are not known.

This clonotype has just a few counts. The chain combines TRBV20-1 with TRBJ2-7; tentatively, D is TRBD1 (5 bases). The V and J ends lost 0 bases and 12 bases respectively, with 18 bases between them. Germline V CDR1 and CDR2: DFQATT, SNEGSKA (reference sequence). The CDR3 consists of 13 residues. As DNA, the CDR3 is TGCAGTGCTAGAGATCCTATGCTCGACAGATCGTACGTC. It is translated as CSARDPMLDRSYV.

This chain links TRBV14 with TRBJ1-1, with D possibly being TRBD1 (5 bases). CDR1 and CDR2 from the germline V gene are SGHDN and FVKESK. This CDR3 is built from 14 residues. V gave up 1 base and J gave up 6 bases, with 12 bases separating them. As DNA, the CDR3 is TGTGCCAGCAGCCAAGGATCAGGGAGGCCTGAAGCTTTCTTT. Its translation is CASSQGSGRPEAFF.

This clonotype was observed many times. V gene TRBV9 combines with J gene TRBJ1-3; tentatively, D is TRBD1 (5 bases). The CDR3 is 16 residues long. V was pared by 0 bases and J by 2 bases, with 12 bases between. The germline gives CDR1 SGDLS, CDR2 YYNGEE. CDR3 residues: CASSVVPGTTGNTIYF. CDR3 nucleotide sequence: TGTGCCAGCAGCGTAGTCCCAGGGACCACTGGAAACACCATATATTTT. The full variable domain, rest sourced from reference TRBV9 and TRBJ1-3, is DSGVTQTPKHLITATGQRVTLRCSPRSGDLSVYWYQQSLDQGLQFLIQYYNGEERAKGNILERFSAQQFPDLHSELNLSSLELGDSALYFCASSVVPGTTGNTIYFGEGSWLTVV.

The rearrangement uses TRBV16 and TRBJ2-7, with D possibly being TRBD1 (5 bases). V lost 4 bases and J 5 bases, leaving 18 bases between the germline ends. Germline CDR1 is KGHSY and CDR2 is FQNENV. CDR3 size: 15 residues. This chain's CDR3 is CASSLVVDISNEQYF. The CDR3 DNA reads as TGTGCCAGCAGCCTTGTGGTGGACATAAGCAACGAGCAGTACTTC.

This clonotype was counted between two and nine times. The chain employs TRBV9 and TRBJ2-3; D is possibly TRBD2 (6 bases). Germline CDR1 and CDR2: SGDLS and YYNGEE. This CDR3 has 12 residues. V lost 3 bases to trimming and J lost 8 bases, with 10 bases between them. The CDR3 region has the DNA TGTGCCAGCAGCGCCGAGGGAGGTACGCAGTATTTT. It encodes CASSAEGGTQYF.

This sequence joins TRBV4-1 and TRBJ1-1; D gene uncertain. CDR3 size: 15 residues. V gave up 4 bases and J gave up 3 bases, with 15 bases separating them. Germline V gene sequence: CDR1 MGHRA, CDR2 YSYEKL. This chain's CDR3 is CASSPVGKDHTEAFF. The DNA of the CDR3 is TGCGCCAGCAGCCCAGTCGGGAAGGATCACACTGAAGCTTTCTTT.

This clonotype turned up a few times. The chain employs TRBV6-6 and TRBJ2-3; D is unclear. The CDR3 has 10 residues. V lost 6 bases and J 4 bases, leaving 2 bases between the germline ends. Germline V lookup: CDR1 MNHNY, CDR2 SVGAGI (reference sequence). The CDR3 here is CASRSDTQYF. CDR3 in DNA: TGTGCCAGCAGGTCAGATACGCAGTATTTT.

This rearrangement joins TRBV4-1 to TRBJ2-3; 8 bases agree with TRBD2. The V segment lost 2 bases and the J segment 3 bases; nucleotides outside the gene matches: 4. CDR3 length: 15 amino acids. Looked up from germline, CDR1 is MGHRA and CDR2 is YSYEKL. The CDR3 here is CASSQREGGTDTQYF. The CDR3 DNA reads as TGCGCCAGCAGCCAACGGGAGGGGGGTACAGATACGCAGTATTTT.

The sample holds a few counts of this clonotype. This chain joins TRBV13 and TRBJ1-3; D is unresolved. The CDR3 consists of 15 residues. V shed 3 bases and J shed 0 bases, with 9 bases lying between them. Germline-derived CDR1 and CDR2 are PRHDT and FYEKMQ (reference sequence). The CDR3 DNA is TGTGCCAGCAGCTTGAGCCTTTCCTCTGGAAACACCATATATTTT. This encodes CASSLSLSSGNTIYF. Filled out from reference TRBV13 and TRBJ1-3, the complete variable domain reads AAGVIQSPRHLIKEKRETATLKCYPIPRHDTVYWYQQGPGQDPQFLISFYEKMQSDKGSIPDRFSAQQFSDYHSELNMSSLELGDSALYFCASSLSLSSGNTIYFGEGSWLTVV.

This clonotype has a handful of counts. The chain recombines TRBV6-5 with TRBJ2-1, with TRBD2 as a possible D gene (6 bases). The ends were cut back, 6 bases at V and 10 bases at J, with 13 bases in the middle. CDR1 is MNHEY and CDR2 is SVGAGI in the germline V gene. This CDR3 comprises 12 residues. CDR3 amino acids: CASSLGGAEQFF. The CDR3 nucleotides read TGTGCCAGCAGCCTGGGGGGAGCGGAGCAGTTCTTC.

V is TRBV29-1 and J is TRBJ2-7, with D possibly TRBD2 on 6 matching bases. The length of the CDR3 is 15 residues. V was cut by 0 bases and J by 0 bases, with 12 bases left in between. CDR1 SQVTM and CDR2 ANQGSEA come from the germline V gene. The CDR3 here is CSVEDGGESSYEQYF. Written as DNA, the CDR3 is TGCAGCGTTGAAGATGGAGGGGAAAGCTCCTACGAGCAGTACTTC.

The chain joins TRBV19 to TRBJ1-5; unclear D gene. Trimming cost V 4 bases and J 4 bases, with 14 bases left between them. CDR1 is LNHDA, CDR2 SQIVND, per germline (reference sequence). This CDR3 region has 15 residues. The CDR3 region is CASSTSPTGNQPQHF. CDR3 in DNA: TGTGCCAGTAGTACCTCTCCGACGGGGAATCAGCCCCAGCATTTT.

The chain has TRBV11-2 and TRBJ1-1; possibly TRBD1 for D (6 bases). CDR3 size: 15 residues. Trimming took off 5 bases at V and 3 bases at J, with 16 bases between the two ends. In germline, CDR1 is SGHAT, CDR2 FQNNGV. The CDR3 loop reads CASSPRGVEHTEAFF. CDR3 DNA: TGTGCCAGCAGCCCTAGGGGGGTTGAGCACACTGAAGCTTTCTTT.

The CDR3 spells CASSSGFLRNQPQHF. Here the CDR3 DNA reads TGTGCCAGCAGCTCGGGGTTTCTCAGGAATCAGCCCCAGCATTTT. The chain employs TRBV7-2 and TRBJ1-5; no clear D gene. This CDR3 has 15 amino acids. The V end lost 4 bases, the J end lost 4 bases, and 14 bases lay between the germline ends. Germline loops: CDR1 SGHTA, CDR2 FQGNSA.

V usage is TRBV7-2 and J usage is TRBJ2-7; 9 bases align to TRBD1. The V segment lost 5 bases and the J segment 5 bases; nucleotides outside the gene matches: 1. CDR1 SGHTA and CDR2 FQGNSA come from the germline V gene. The CDR3 contains 12 residues. CDR3 bases: TGTGCCAGCAGCCACAGGGGGCACGAGCAGTACTTC. Its protein is CASSHRGHEQYF.

This clonotype was seen more than once but under ten times. The CDR3 DNA follows: TGTGCCAGCAGTTTAGGCGGGGATCGAGAAAAACTGTTTTTT. This sequence encodes CASSLGGDREKLFF. The gene calls are TRBV12-3 or TRBV12-4 and TRBJ1-4; D call uncertain. The V gene lost 1 base and the J gene lost 8 bases, with 11 bases spanning the gap. CDR3 size: 14 residues.

This clonotype was counted a few times. This chain connects TRBV19 to TRBJ1-1; D is possibly TRBD1 (5 bases). Trimming shortened V by 3 bases and J by 0 bases, and 14 bases separated the two germline ends. The CDR3 extends over 16 amino acids. CDR1 LNHDA and CDR2 SQIVND come from the germline V gene (reference sequence). For the CDR3, the DNA is TGTGCCAGTAGTATGTCCCCTGGACACTTGAACACTGAAGCTTTCTTT. Amino acids: CASSMSPGHLNTEAFF.

This clonotype was detected only a few times. The V and J genes are TRBV12-3 or TRBV12-4 and TRBJ2-5; 7 bases are shared with TRBD2. There are 12 residues in the CDR3. V lost 8 bases, J lost 2 bases, and 2 bases stayed unmatched. This CDR3 reads CASGGLQETQYF. CDR3 sequence (DNA): TGTGCCAGCGGGGGACTACAAGAGACCCAGTACTTC.

The chain is built from TRBV6-1 and TRBJ2-5, with a tentative D call TRBD2 (6 bases). The V gene lost 0 bases and the J gene lost 4 bases, with 12 bases spanning the gap. Germline values: CDR1 MNHNS, CDR2 SASEGT. This CDR3 is 15 amino acids long. The DNA for the CDR3 is TGTGCCAGCAGTGAAGCGCTTCGGGGAGGAGAGACCCAGTACTTC. Its translation: CASSEALRGGETQYF.

The J gene is TRBJ1-5, the V gene TRBV10-3, with TRBD1 matching 7 bases. This CDR3 comprises 14 residues. Germline CDR1 reads ENHRY; CDR2 reads SYGVKD. J gave up 6 bases and V 6 bases, and 8 bases lay outside the gene matches. The chain's CDR3 is CAIRGGGAGQPQHF. CDR3 bases: TGTGCCATCAGGGGAGGGGGCGCGGGTCAGCCCCAGCATTTT.

This clonotype was picked up a small number of times. The chain links TRBV29-1 to TRBJ2-7; D possibly corresponds to TRBD2 (5 bases). CDR1 and CDR2 from the germline V gene are SQVTM and ANQGSEA. Trimming left V 0 bases short and J 2 bases short, with 11 bases between. The CDR3 length is 14 residues. The CDR3 DNA sequence: TGCAGCGTTGAAGATAACCGGGAAACCTACGAGCAGTACTTC. It specifies CSVEDNRETYEQYF.

The chain has TRBV6-5 and TRBJ1-2, with a tentative D call TRBD1 (5 bases). The CDR3 has 15 amino acids. Germline V gives CDR1 MNHEY, CDR2 SVGAGI. The germline V and J ends were trimmed by 2 bases and 1 base, with 11 bases remaining between them. The CDR3 spells CASSYEQGGNYGYTF. CDR3 DNA: TGTGCCAGCAGTTACGAGCAGGGAGGTAACTATGGCTACACCTTC.

This chain links TRBV4-3 with TRBJ2-2; tentative D call: TRBD1 (5 bases). In germline, CDR1 is LGHNA, CDR2 YSLEER. This CDR3 is 16 amino acids long. The V end was cut by 0 bases, the J end by 4 bases, with 12 bases between. As DNA, the CDR3 is TGCGCCAGCAGCCAAGATTTTACAGGATCCACCGGGGAGCTGTTTTTT. Translated: CASSQDFTGSTGELFF.

This clonotype showed up just a few times. The chain has TRBV5-5 and TRBJ1-2; TRBD1 might be the D (6 bases). V was cut by 4 bases and J by 5 bases, with 12 bases left in between. The CDR3 spans 13 residues. Germline CDR1 SGHKS, CDR2 YYEKEE (reference sequence). CDR3 nucleotide sequence: TGTGCCAGCAGCGAAAGGACAGTTTATGGCTACACCTTC. Encoded protein: CASSERTVYGYTF.

The J gene is TRBJ2-3, the V gene TRBV25-1; D could derive from TRBD1 or TRBD2 (5 bases each). The V gene's germline CDR1 is MGHDK and CDR2 SYGVNS. Trimming removed 7 bases at V and 2 bases at J, with 16 bases between. The CDR3 length is 15 residues. The CDR3 coding sequence is TGTGCCAGCAACCCTACTTGGGGACCCACAGATACGCAGTATTTT. Protein product: CASNPTWGPTDTQYF.

The chain joins TRBV7-2 to TRBJ2-3; D gene unclear. The V gene's germline CDR1 is SGHTA and CDR2 FQGNSA. V lost 1 base and J 2 bases, leaving 10 bases between the germline ends. The CDR3 runs to 15 residues. Here the CDR3 reads CASSLGARPTDTQYF. Here the CDR3 DNA reads TGTGCCAGCAGCTTAGGCGCCAGGCCCACAGATACGCAGTATTTT.

The rearrangement links TRBV7-9 to TRBJ2-6, with D possibly TRBD2 on 6 matching bases. From germline, CDR1 is SEHNR and CDR2 FQNEAQ (reference sequence). The CDR3 is 22 amino acids. The germline V and J ends were trimmed by 5 bases and 1 base, with 30 bases remaining between them. The CDR3, as DNA: TGTGCCAGCAGCACCCGTCCGGGATCGGGAGATTCCCGTCTTTCTGGGGCCAACGTCCTGACTTTC. The encoded protein is CASSTRPGSGDSRLSGANVLTF. The whole variable domain, remainder taken from reference TRBV7-9 and TRBJ2-6, is DTGVSQNPRHKITKRGQNVTFRCDPISEHNRLYWYRQTLGQGPEFLTYFQNEAQLEKSRLLSDRFSAERPKGSFSTLEIQRTEQGDSAMYLCASSTRPGSGDSRLSGANVLTFGAGSRLTVL.

The V gene is TRBV7-9, the J gene TRBJ1-5; D perhaps matches TRBD1 (5 bases). The ends were cut back, 2 bases at V and 4 bases at J, with 9 bases in the middle. This CDR3 region has 14 residues. Germline loops: CDR1 SEHNR, CDR2 FQNEAQ (reference sequence). CDR3: CASSLLGDNQPQHF. The CDR3 region has the DNA TGTGCCAGCAGCTTACTAGGGGATAATCAGCCCCAGCATTTT.

This clonotype was recorded a few times. V gene TRBV4-1 combines with J gene TRBJ2-3; no clear D. This CDR3 is 17 amino acids long. Germline CDR1 is MGHRA and CDR2 is YSYEKL. V lost 0 bases and J lost 1, with 14 bases in between. The CDR3 reads CASSQDSTVYGTDTQYF. The CDR3 nucleotides are TGCGCCAGCAGCCAAGATAGTACGGTGTACGGCACAGATACGCAGTATTTT.

This clonotype was detected a few times. The chain uses TRBV15 and TRBJ1-2, with a tentative D call TRBD1 (6 bases). The CDR3 is 15 residues long. V shed 7 bases and J shed 3 bases, with 18 bases lying between them. Germline V CDR1 and CDR2: LNHNV, YYDKDF (reference sequence). CDR3 DNA: TGTGCCACCACCCGGATTCGACAGGTCGACTATGGCTACACCTTC. Translated, it gives CATTRIRQVDYGYTF.